Listed below are T cell receptor beta chains from one sample, sequenced in a study of T cell responses to AZD1222 COVID-19 vaccine. The table came from immunoSEQ multiplex PCR; TCRdb's copy has only in-frame clones and leaves some out. The sample has more than 140,000 clones; 90% to 95% are singletons. Sample: peripheral blood, taken on day 0 of MenACWY control vaccination. The receptors come from an adult in good health. Each CDR3 is given with its conserved first and last residue. Fields, in order: D gene, V gene, J gene, clone size, CDR3 protein, CDR3 DNA. A D gene is named only where the DNA matches it firmly. The size field is filled for only some rows; it gives once, few, many or a size class.

>NA|TRBV4-1|TRBJ1-4|NA
CASSQRPVMEKLFF
TGCGCCAGCAGCCAAAGGCCCGTAATGGAAAAACTGTTTTTT
>NA|TRBV2|TRBJ2-7|NA
CASTPGPAGYEQYF
TGTGCCAGCACCCCTGGCCCGGCAGGCTACGAGCAGTACTTC
>NA|TRBV15|TRBJ1-5|NA
CATSVEQSSNQPQHF
TGTGCCACCAGTGTGGAGCAAAGTAGCAATCAGCCCCAGCATTTT
>NA|TRBV5-1|TRBJ1-5|NA
CASSPGTDQPQHF
TGCGCCAGCAGCCCAGGTACGGATCAGCCCCAGCATTTT
>NA|TRBV6-5|TRBJ2-1|NA
CASSTRQYNEQFF
TGTGCCAGCAGTACCAGACAGTACAATGAGCAGTTCTTC
>TRBD2|TRBV3-1/TRBV3-2|TRBJ2-1|once
CASSSSERGLGTPQYNEQFF
TGTGCCAGCAGCTCCTCTGAAAGGGGACTAGGTACGCCTCAATACAATGAGCAGTTCTTC
>NA|TRBV20-1|TRBJ2-4|NA
CSVLKNIQYF
TGCAGCGTGCTAAAAAACATTCAGTACTTC
>TRBD2|TRBV4-2|TRBJ2-3|NA
CASSQESLAGGNTDTQYF
TGTGCCAGCAGCCAAGAATCCCTAGCGGGGGGAAACACAGATACGCAGTATTTT
>NA|TRBV6-2/TRBV6-3|TRBJ1-5|NA
CASSFTGQYQPQHF
TGTGCCAGCAGTTTCACAGGGCAGTATCAGCCCCAGCATTTT
>NA|TRBV6-5|TRBJ1-6|NA
CASGSSPLHF
TGTGCCAGCGGTAGTTCACCCCTCCACTTT
>NA|TRBV4-3|TRBJ2-6|NA
CASSQEPGANVLTF
TGCGCCAGCAGCCAAGAACCGGGGGCCAACGTCCTGACTTTC
>NA|TRBV2|TRBJ1-1|NA
CASSKGWEANTEAFF
TGTGCCAGCAGTAAGGGATGGGAGGCGAACACTGAAGCTTTCTTT
>NA|TRBV9|TRBJ2-1|NA
CASSVEPGYNEQFF
TGTGCCAGCAGCGTAGAACCGGGGTACAATGAGCAGTTCTTC
>NA|TRBV18|TRBJ2-3|NA
CASSGSTDTQYF
TGTGCCAGCTCAGGCAGCACAGATACGCAGTATTTT
>TRBD1|TRBV7-9|TRBJ1-6|NA
CASSGDSYNSPLHF
TGTGCCAGCAGCGGGGACAGCTATAATTCACCCCTCCACTTT
>TRBD1|TRBV5-1|TRBJ2-2|NA
CASSPGQGATLGELFF
TGCGCCAGCAGCCCCGGACAGGGGGCCACCCTGGGGGAGCTGTTTTTT
>NA|TRBV27|TRBJ1-1|NA
CASSQQGLRNTEAFF
TGTGCCAGCAGTCAACAGGGCCTAAGAAACACTGAAGCTTTCTTT
>TRBD1|TRBV6-1|TRBJ1-5|once
CASSDPGGASNQPQHF
TGTGCCAGCAGTGACCCAGGGGGCGCGAGCAATCAGCCCCAGCATTTT
>NA|TRBV6-6|TRBJ2-5|NA
CASSYRGPETQYF
TGTGCCAGCAGTTACAGGGGACCGGAGACCCAGTACTTC
>NA|TRBV18|TRBJ1-1|NA
CASSLTGNTEAFF
TGTGCCAGCTCACTTACAGGAAACACTGAAGCTTTCTTT
>NA|TRBV3-1/TRBV3-2|TRBJ1-5|NA
CASSQGSGGSNQPQHF
TGTGCCAGCAGCCAAGGGTCCGGGGGAAGCAATCAGCCCCAGCATTTT
>TRBD1|TRBV5-6|TRBJ2-5|NA
CASSGARGPPETQYF
TGTGCCAGCAGCGGAGCCAGGGGGCCCCCCGAGACCCAGTACTTC
>TRBD1|TRBV5-1|TRBJ1-2|once
CASSEGQGNYGYTF
TGCGCCAGCAGCGAAGGACAGGGGAACTATGGCTACACCTTC
>NA|TRBV6-2/TRBV6-3|TRBJ1-1|NA
CASSYSWGRKTEAFF
TGTGCCAGCAGTTACTCATGGGGGCGGAAAACTGAAGCTTTCTTT
>NA|TRBV5-4|TRBJ1-6|NA
CASSLGGGSGSPLHF
TGTGCCAGCAGCCTGGGAGGGGGATCTGGTTCACCCCTCCACTTT
>NA|TRBV5-4|TRBJ1-2|once
CASSARETHGYTF
TGTGCCAGCAGCGCAAGGGAGACACATGGCTACACCTTC
>NA|TRBV12-3/TRBV12-4|TRBJ1-2|NA
CASRSGTRVRYTF
TGTGCCAGCAGGTCCGGGACACGGGTTCGCTACACCTTC
>TRBD1|TRBV6-5|TRBJ1-4|NA
CASTDYRGREKLFF
TGTGCCAGCACCGATTACAGGGGTCGGGAAAAACTGTTTTTT
>TRBD2|TRBV3-1/TRBV3-2|TRBJ2-5|NA
CASSPRGTSGRWDRETQYF
TGTGCCAGCAGCCCCCGGGGGACTAGCGGGAGATGGGATAGAGAGACCCAGTACTTC
>NA|TRBV19|TRBJ1-5|NA
CASSISDGSNQPQHF
TGTGCCAGTAGTATTTCTGACGGGAGCAATCAGCCCCAGCATTTT
>NA|TRBV27|TRBJ1-2|NA
CASSLVGGPPYGYTF
TGTGCCAGCAGTTTAGTGGGGGGGCCCCCGTATGGCTACACCTTC
>TRBD2|TRBV7-2|TRBJ2-1|NA
CASSPRTSKGEQFF
TGTGCCAGCAGCCCCCGGACTAGTAAGGGTGAGCAGTTCTTC
>TRBD1|TRBV27|TRBJ1-5|NA
CASSFGQVPSRGPQPQHF
TGTGCCAGCAGTTTCGGACAGGTTCCGTCGAGGGGGCCTCAGCCCCAGCATTTT
>NA|TRBV6-1|TRBJ1-1|NA
CASSEVHEAFF
TGTGCCAGCAGTGAAGTCCATGAAGCTTTCTTT
>TRBD2|TRBV5-1|TRBJ2-3|NA
CASSSLTSSTDTQYF
TGCGCCAGCAGCTCCTTGACTAGCAGCACAGATACGCAGTATTTT
>TRBD1|TRBV7-2|TRBJ2-7|NA
CASSPDQGEYEQYF
TGTGCCAGCAGCCCTGATCAGGGGGAGTACGAGCAGTACTTC
>NA|TRBV6-1|TRBJ2-6|once
CASSEVGAGAFSGANVLTF
TGTGCCAGCAGTGAAGTGGGTGCAGGGGCGTTCTCTGGGGCCAACGTCCTGACTTTC
>TRBD2|TRBV30|TRBJ2-7|NA
CASKAGGRYEQYF
TGTGCCTCCAAAGCGGGAGGCCGCTACGAGCAGTACTTC
>NA|TRBV6-2/TRBV6-3|TRBJ1-2|NA
CASSYSTTGIYGYTF
TGTGCCAGCAGTTACTCGACAACGGGGATCTATGGCTACACCTTC
>NA|TRBV5-8|TRBJ1-2|NA
CASSRWEQEENGYTF
TGTGCCAGCAGCCGGTGGGAACAAGAGGAGAATGGCTACACCTTC
>NA|TRBV3-1/TRBV3-2|TRBJ2-4|NA
CASSPTGEAKNIQYF
TGTGCCAGCAGCCCCACGGGGGAGGCCAAAAACATTCAGTACTTC
>NA|TRBV6-4|TRBJ2-3|few
CASSDSTTDTQYF
TGTGCCAGCAGTGACTCGACCACAGATACGCAGTATTTT
>NA|TRBV7-2|TRBJ2-7|NA
CASSLKGQSYEQYF
TGTGCCAGCAGCTTAAAGGGCCAGTCCTACGAGCAGTACTTC
>NA|TRBV7-8|TRBJ1-4|few
CASSTYREINEKLFF
TGTGCCAGCAGCACATACAGAGAGATAAATGAAAAACTGTTTTTT
>NA|TRBV5-6|TRBJ1-2|NA
CASSPPRAGLNNYGYTF
TGTGCCAGCAGCCCCCCTAGGGCTGGGCTGAACAACTATGGCTACACCTTC
>NA|TRBV9|TRBJ1-2|NA
CASSVLDRVNYGYTF
TGTGCCAGCAGCGTATTGGACAGAGTTAACTATGGCTACACCTTC
>TRBD1|TRBV7-2|TRBJ1-1|NA
CASSFRTGANTEAFF
TGTGCCAGCAGCTTCCGGACAGGGGCGAACACTGAAGCTTTCTTT
>TRBD2|TRBV3-1/TRBV3-2|TRBJ2-3|once
CASSQDEAGVQTQYF
TGTGCCAGCAGCCAAGATGAAGCGGGGGTTCAGACGCAGTATTTT
>TRBD2|TRBV10-2|TRBJ2-1|NA
CASKLAGGNNEQFF
TGCGCCAGCAAACTAGCGGGGGGAAACAATGAGCAGTTCTTC
>TRBD2|TRBV14|TRBJ2-1|once
CASSPALAGPYNEQFF
TGTGCCAGCAGCCCCGCATTAGCGGGCCCCTACAATGAGCAGTTCTTC
>TRBD1|TRBV7-9|TRBJ2-7|NA
CASSRFSPRDRDYEQYF
TGTGCCAGCAGCCGGTTTTCTCCCCGGGACAGGGACTACGAGCAGTACTTC
>NA|TRBV9|TRBJ2-5|NA
CASSSGKIKETQYF
TGTGCCAGCAGCAGTGGTAAGATTAAAGAGACCCAGTACTTC
>NA|TRBV5-6|TRBJ1-1|NA
CASSSLQGFTEAFF
TGTGCCAGCAGCTCTCTACAGGGATTTACTGAAGCTTTCTTT
>TRBD1|TRBV28|TRBJ1-2|NA
CASSPVIQGWSGYTF
TGTGCCAGCAGTCCAGTAATACAGGGGTGGAGTGGCTACACCTTC
>TRBD1|TRBV10-2|TRBJ2-7|NA
CASTPGQGTYEQYF
TGCGCCAGCACCCCGGGACAGGGCACCTACGAGCAGTACTTC
>NA|TRBV6-1|TRBJ2-7|few
CASSDLGRSYEQYF
TGTGCCAGCAGTGATTTGGGCAGGAGCTACGAGCAGTACTTC
>NA|TRBV2|TRBJ1-2|NA
CASSTGSGGYTF
TGTGCCAGCAGTACAGGGAGTGGTGGCTACACCTTC